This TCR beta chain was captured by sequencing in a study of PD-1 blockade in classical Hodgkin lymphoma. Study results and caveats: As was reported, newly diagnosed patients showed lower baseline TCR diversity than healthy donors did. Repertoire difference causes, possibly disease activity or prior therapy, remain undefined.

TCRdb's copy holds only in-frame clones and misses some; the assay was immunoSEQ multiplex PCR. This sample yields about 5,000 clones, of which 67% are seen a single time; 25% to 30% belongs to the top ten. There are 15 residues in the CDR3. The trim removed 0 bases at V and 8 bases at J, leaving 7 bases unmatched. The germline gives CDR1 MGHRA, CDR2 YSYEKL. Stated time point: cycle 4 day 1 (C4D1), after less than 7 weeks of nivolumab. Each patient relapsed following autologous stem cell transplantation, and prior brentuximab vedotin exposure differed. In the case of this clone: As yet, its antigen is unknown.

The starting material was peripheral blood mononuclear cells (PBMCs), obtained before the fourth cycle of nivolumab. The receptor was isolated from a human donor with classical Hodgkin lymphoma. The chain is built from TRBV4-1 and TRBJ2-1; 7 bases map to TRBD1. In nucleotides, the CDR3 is TGCGCCAGCAGCCAAGATAAGGGTAGGGGGCATGAGCAGTTCTTC. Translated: CASSQDKGRGHEQFF.